The 26 T cell receptor beta chains presented below share a single source sample, sequenced in a study of PD-1 blockade in classical Hodgkin lymphoma. Regarding time point: cycle 4 day 1 (C4D1), after less than seven weeks of nivolumab. The patients all showed relapse after autologous stem cell transplantation, while their brentuximab vedotin exposure varied. Measured with immunoSEQ multiplex PCR; TCRdb has only the in-frame clones, and not every one. The sample has 13,000 or so clones; approximately 80% are singletons. The starting material was peripheral blood mononuclear cells (PBMCs), obtained before the fourth cycle of nivolumab. The receptors stem from a human donor with classical Hodgkin lymphoma.

This clone was detected a few times. The V and J genes are TRBV10-3 and TRBJ1-6; 7 bases agree with TRBD1. The CDR3 is made up of 15 amino acids. V shed 6 bases and J 8 bases; nucleotides not matched to a gene: 10. Germline V CDR1 and CDR2: ENHRY, SYGVKD. CDR3 nucleotides: TGTGCCATCAGGAATCCCGACAGGGAAGATTCACCCCTCCACTTT. It translates to CAIRNPDREDSPLHF.

The genes are TRBV7-9 and TRBJ2-5, with D perhaps TRBD2 (5 bases). CDR1 and CDR2 (germline): SEHNR, FQNEAQ (reference sequence). Trimming cost V 5 bases and J 5 bases, with 15 bases left between them. This CDR3 has 14 residues. DNA of the CDR3: TGTGCCAGCAGCAGTACGAGGGTTGGGGAGACCCAGTACTTC. This encodes CASSSTRVGETQYF.

The chain recombines TRBV20-1 with TRBJ2-5; no reliable D call. Per the germline V gene, CDR1 is DFQATT and CDR2 is SNEGSKA (reference sequence). V gave up 3 bases and J gave up 5 bases, with 7 bases separating them. The CDR3 contains 11 residues. The CDR3 is CSARESETQYF. In DNA form, the CDR3 reads TGCAGTGCTAGGGAAAGCGAGACCCAGTACTTC.

J is TRBJ1-3 and V is TRBV19, with D hard to call. V lost 8 bases, J lost 4 bases, and 12 bases lay in between. The CDR3 runs 13 residues. Looked up from germline, CDR1 is LNHDA and CDR2 is SQIVND (reference sequence). The CDR3 sequence: CASSQVSGNTIYF. The CDR3 nucleotides are TGTGCCAGTTCTCAGGTGTCCGGAAACACCATATATTTT.

The rearrangement joins TRBV6-5 to TRBJ2-5; 9 bases line up with TRBD1. Germline values: CDR1 MNHEY, CDR2 SVGAGI. The CDR3 loop spans 14 amino acids. J lost 1 base, V lost 5 bases, and 2 bases had no gene match. The chain's CDR3 is CASSGDRVQETQYF. For the CDR3, the DNA is TGTGCCAGCAGTGGGGACAGGGTCCAAGAGACCCAGTACTTC.

The V gene is TRBV4-2, the J gene TRBJ2-5; D perhaps matches TRBD2 (6 bases). The CDR3 is 13 residues long. Looked up from germline, CDR1 is LGHNA and CDR2 is YNFKEQ. The germline V and J ends were trimmed by 0 bases and 7 bases, with 9 bases remaining between them. For the CDR3, the DNA is TGTGCCAGCAGCCAAGAGGGGGGAGGGACCCAGTACTTC. Translating gives CASSQEGGGTQYF.

DNA of the CDR3: TGTGCCAGCAGCGCCCGATACACTGAAGCTTTCTTT. This translates into CASSARYTEAFF. V is TRBV11-2 and J is TRBJ1-1; D uncertain. Trimming removed 5 bases at V and 3 bases at J, with 7 bases between. Germline CDR1 reads SGHAT; CDR2 reads FQNNGV. This CDR3 is built from 12 residues.

The table lists this clone with a count of one. The rearrangement joins TRBV7-2 to TRBJ1-1, with D uncertain. The CDR3 extends over 13 amino acids. V was pared by 5 bases and J by 4 bases, with 11 bases between. The germline gives CDR1 SGHTA, CDR2 FQGNSA. The CDR3 sequence is CASSGVGGTEAFF. Written as DNA, the CDR3 is TGTGCCAGCAGCGGGGTAGGCGGCACTGAAGCTTTCTTT. The complete variable domain, with remaining parts taken from reference TRBV7-2 and TRBJ1-1, reads GAGVSQSPSNKVTEKGKDVELRCDPISGHTALYWYRQSLGQGLEFLIYFQGNSAPDKSGLPSDRFSAERTGGSVSTLTIQRTQQEDSAVYLCASSGVGGTEAFFGQGTRLTVV.

The chain recombines TRBV5-5 with TRBJ2-1, with D perhaps matching TRBD1 or TRBD2 (5 bases each). V lost 0 bases, J lost 0 bases, and 16 bases lay in between. The CDR3 runs to 18 residues. Germline CDR1 reads SGHKS; CDR2 reads YYEKEE (reference sequence). CDR3 coding DNA: TGTGCCAGCAGCTTGGAGGGGCTAGCCCCATCCTCCTACAATGAGCAGTTCTTC. Translation: CASSLEGLAPSSYNEQFF.

The V gene is TRBV9, the J gene TRBJ1-1; D not resolved. Trimming cost V 1 base and J 5 bases, with 6 bases left between them. Germline V gives CDR1 SGDLS, CDR2 YYNGEE. The CDR3 consists of 12 residues. The CDR3 here is CASSVRGTEAFF. Here the CDR3 DNA reads TGTGCCAGCAGCGTAAGAGGTACTGAAGCTTTCTTT.

The rearrangement uses TRBV27 and TRBJ1-2; possible D gene TRBD1, 6 bases. The CDR3 runs 14 residues. Per the germline V gene, CDR1 is MNHEY and CDR2 is SMNVEV (reference sequence). V was shortened by 5 bases and J by 4 bases, with 14 bases between the two germline ends. CDR3 nucleotides: TGTGCCAGCAGTCCCCAGGGGCAGGTCTATGGCTACACCTTC. Encoded protein: CASSPQGQVYGYTF.

This clone was seen a single time. The rearrangement links TRBV7-6 to TRBJ1-5; D is undetermined. CDR1 SGHVS and CDR2 FNYEAQ come from the germline V gene. V gave up 6 bases and J gave up 5 bases, with 20 bases separating them. The CDR3 extends over 16 amino acids. CDR3 sequence: CASRWSRRARDQPQHF. The CDR3 nucleotides read TGTGCCAGCAGATGGTCTCGGCGTGCGCGGGATCAGCCCCAGCATTTT.

Here the CDR3 reads CASSLGAGAAYNEQFF. DNA for the CDR3: TGTGCCAGCAGCTTAGGCGCTGGGGCCGCATACAATGAGCAGTTCTTC. The J gene is TRBJ2-1, the V gene TRBV7-2; a possible D gene is TRBD1 (5 bases). V lost 1 base, J lost 4 bases, and 14 bases lay in between. The V gene's germline CDR1 is SGHTA and CDR2 FQGNSA. This CDR3 comprises 16 residues.

The V gene is TRBV4-2, the J gene TRBJ1-6; 9 bases agree with TRBD1. The germline V gene encodes CDR1 LGHNA and CDR2 YNFKEQ. Trimming at V came to 5 bases and at J to 6 bases, leaving 2 bases not matched to a gene. The CDR3 length is 14 residues. DNA of the CDR3: TGTGCCAGCAGCTCACAGGGGGCTAATTCACCCCTCCACTTT. This codes for CASSSQGANSPLHF.

The rearrangement joins TRBV9 to TRBJ2-5; 10 bases line up with TRBD1. CDR1 and CDR2 from the germline V gene are SGDLS and YYNGEE. The CDR3 sequence is 14 residues long. Trimming at V came to 6 bases and at J to 7 bases, leaving 9 bases not matched to a gene. The CDR3 is CASTGDRGEGTQYF. CDR3 nucleotides: TGTGCCAGCACAGGGGACAGGGGCGAGGGGACCCAGTACTTC.

The chain combines TRBV7-3 with TRBJ1-1; tentative D call: TRBD1 (6 bases). V dropped 2 bases and J dropped 4 bases, with 14 bases sitting between them. Germline V gene data show CDR1 as SGHTA and CDR2 as FQGTGA. The CDR3 extends over 15 amino acids. The CDR3, as DNA: TGTGCCAGCAGCTTATACACAGGGCCGGGCACTGAAGCTTTCTTT. This codes for CASSLYTGPGTEAFF.

The chain carries TRBV28 and TRBJ2-1; 13 positions agree with TRBD2. The CDR3 has 16 residues. CDR1 is MDHEN and CDR2 is SYDVKM in the germline V gene. The trim removed 3 bases at V and 7 bases at J, leaving 6 bases unmatched. The chain's CDR3 is CASSFPTSGGHNEQFF. CDR3 DNA sequence: TGTGCCAGCAGTTTCCCGACTAGCGGGGGGCATAATGAGCAGTTCTTC.

The genes are TRBV7-9 and TRBJ2-7; D is unclear. CDR3 length: 12 residues. Germline-derived CDR1 and CDR2 are SEHNR and FQNEAQ (reference sequence). With 3 bases removed from V and 4 bases from J, the gap between germline ends came to 7 bases. Written as DNA, the CDR3 is TGTGCCAGCAGCTTTCTTAATTACGAGCAGTACTTC. This encodes CASSFLNYEQYF.

The CDR3, as DNA: TGTGCCAGCAGTCGGACAGGGGGCACGACCGGGGAGCTGTTTTTT. Its translation: CASSRTGGTTGELFF. The V and J genes are TRBV6-5 and TRBJ2-2; 11 nucleotides match TRBD1. CDR1 and CDR2 from the germline V gene are MNHEY and SVGAGI. The CDR3 length is 15 residues. The trim removed 5 bases at V and 5 bases at J, leaving 4 bases unmatched.

V and J are TRBV4-1 and TRBJ2-5; perhaps D is TRBD1 or TRBD2 (5 bases each). The DNA matches TRBJ2-7 better at its end, which makes the J call doubtful. CDR3 length equals 13 residues. CDR1 MGHRA and CDR2 YSYEKL come from the germline V gene. The CDR3 spells CASSPGRNYEQYF. The CDR3 DNA reads TGCGCCAGCAGCCCGGGACGGAATTACGAGCAGTACTTC.

This clone was detected only once. V gene TRBV7-2 combines with J gene TRBJ1-4; D is undetermined. The V end was cut by 3 bases, the J end by 4 bases, with 9 bases between. This CDR3 has 14 residues. CDR1 is SGHTA and CDR2 is FQGNSA in the germline V gene. The CDR3 DNA is TGTGCCAGCAGCTTTGGCGGAAATAATGAAAAACTGTTTTTT. Its translation is CASSFGGNNEKLFF.

This clone was found once. This chain joins TRBV7-3 and TRBJ2-2; D gene ambiguous. This CDR3 is 15 amino acids long. V lost 6 bases and J lost 6, with 17 bases in between. Germline lookup yields CDR1 SGHTA and CDR2 FQGTGA. CDR3 nucleotides: TGTGCCAGCAGTCCACCGGGCCACCTGGCCGGGGAGCTGTTTTTT. Encoded protein: CASSPPGHLAGELFF.

The chain links TRBV6-5 to TRBJ2-5; 7 nucleotides line up with TRBD1. The DNA end is a closer match to TRBJ2-7, so the J assignment may be wrong. Germline values: CDR1 MNHEY, CDR2 SVGAGI. The CDR3 is made up of 13 amino acids. CDR3 residues: CASSPGQRYEQYF. The CDR3 bases are TGTGCCAGCAGCCCGGGACAGCGCTACGAGCAGTACTTC.

The genes are TRBV28 and TRBJ2-3; TRBD2 is a possible D gene (6 bases). The CDR3 has 13 residues. Trimming stripped 10 bases from V and 4 bases from J, with 15 bases between. CDR1 and CDR2 (germline): MDHEN, SYDVKM. Written as DNA, the CDR3 is TGTGCCACAAAGCGGGCCCTCCCAGATACGCAGTATTTT. Translation gives CATKRALPDTQYF. Combining the CDR3 with reference TRBV28 and TRBJ2-3 gives the whole variable domain DVKVTQSSRYLVKRTGEKVFLECVQDMDHENMFWYRQDPGLGLRLIYFSYDVKMKEKGDIPEGYSVSREKKERFSLILESASTNQTSMYLCATKRALPDTQYFGPGTRLTVL.

This clone was counted between two and nine times. The V call is TRBV28, the J call TRBJ1-5; D unclear. The ends were cut back, 2 bases at V and 6 bases at J, with 5 bases in the middle. CDR1 and CDR2 (germline): MDHEN, SYDVKM. The CDR3 has 12 amino acids. The DNA of the CDR3 is TGTGCCAGCAGTTTAGTCAGTCAGCCCCAGCATTTT. It is translated as CASSLVSQPQHF.

The chain links TRBV2 to TRBJ1-2, with 7 bases identical to TRBD1. Germline-derived CDR1 and CDR2 are SNHLY and FYNNEI. V lost 6 bases to trimming and J lost 7 bases; unmatched junction nucleotides: 11. CDR3 length: 14 residues. The CDR3 reads CASRPSGQVGGYTF. DNA for the CDR3: TGTGCCAGCAGGCCCTCAGGACAGGTTGGTGGCTACACCTTC.